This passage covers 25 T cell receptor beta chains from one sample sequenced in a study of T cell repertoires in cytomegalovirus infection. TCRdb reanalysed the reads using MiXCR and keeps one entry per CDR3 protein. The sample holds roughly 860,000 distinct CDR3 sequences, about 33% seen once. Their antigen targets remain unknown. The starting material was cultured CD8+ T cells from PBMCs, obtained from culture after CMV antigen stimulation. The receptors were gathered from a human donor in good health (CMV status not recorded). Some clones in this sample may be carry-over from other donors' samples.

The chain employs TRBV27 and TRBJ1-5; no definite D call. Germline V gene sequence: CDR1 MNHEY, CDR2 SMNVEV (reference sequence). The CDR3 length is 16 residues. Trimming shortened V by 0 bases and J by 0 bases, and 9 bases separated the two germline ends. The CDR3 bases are TGTGCCAGCAGTTTATCGTTCAGGCTTAGCAATCAGCCCCAGCATTTT. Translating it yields CASSLSFRLSNQPQHF.

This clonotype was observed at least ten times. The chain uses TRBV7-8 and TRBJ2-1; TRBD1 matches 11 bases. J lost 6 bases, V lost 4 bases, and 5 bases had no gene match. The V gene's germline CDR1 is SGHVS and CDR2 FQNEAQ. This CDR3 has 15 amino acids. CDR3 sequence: CASSSLDRGLNEQFF. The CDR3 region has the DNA TGTGCCAGCAGCTCGTTGGACAGGGGGCTCAATGAGCAGTTCTTC. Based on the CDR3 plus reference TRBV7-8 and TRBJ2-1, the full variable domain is GAGVSQSPRYKVAKRGQDVALRCDPISGHVSLFWYQQALGQGPEFLTYFQNEAQLDKSGLPSDRFFAERPEGSVSTLKIQRTQQEDSAVYLCASSSLDRGLNEQFFGPGTRLTVL.

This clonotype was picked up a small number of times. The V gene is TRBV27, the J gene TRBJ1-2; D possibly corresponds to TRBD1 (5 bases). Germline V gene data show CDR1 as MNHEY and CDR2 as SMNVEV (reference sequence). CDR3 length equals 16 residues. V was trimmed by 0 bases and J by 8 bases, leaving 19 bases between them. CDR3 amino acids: CASSLSFPGRYEGYTF. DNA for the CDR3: TGTGCCAGCAGTTTATCCTTCCCAGGGAGGTATGAAGGCTACACCTTC.

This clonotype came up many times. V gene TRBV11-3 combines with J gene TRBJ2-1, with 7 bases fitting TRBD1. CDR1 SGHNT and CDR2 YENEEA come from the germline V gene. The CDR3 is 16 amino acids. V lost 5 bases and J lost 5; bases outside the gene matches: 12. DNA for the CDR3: TGTGCCAGCAGCGGCAGGGGGTACGAGTATCACAATGAGCAGTTCTTC. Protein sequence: CASSGRGYEYHNEQFF.

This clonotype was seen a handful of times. The CDR3 loop reads CASSLRGWPTQYF. The CDR3 DNA is TGTGCCAGCAGCTTACGGGGGTGGCCGACCCAGTACTTC. This chain connects TRBV7-6 to TRBJ2-5; D possibly corresponds to TRBD2 (6 bases). Germline-derived CDR1 and CDR2 are SGHVS and FNYEAQ. V gave up 2 bases and J gave up 7 bases, with 11 bases separating them. This CDR3 has 13 residues.

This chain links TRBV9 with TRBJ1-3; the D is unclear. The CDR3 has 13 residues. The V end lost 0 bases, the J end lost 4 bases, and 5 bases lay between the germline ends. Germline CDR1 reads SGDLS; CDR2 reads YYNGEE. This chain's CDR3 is CASSVAGGNTIYF. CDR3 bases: TGTGCCAGCAGCGTAGCAGGCGGAAACACCATATATTTT.

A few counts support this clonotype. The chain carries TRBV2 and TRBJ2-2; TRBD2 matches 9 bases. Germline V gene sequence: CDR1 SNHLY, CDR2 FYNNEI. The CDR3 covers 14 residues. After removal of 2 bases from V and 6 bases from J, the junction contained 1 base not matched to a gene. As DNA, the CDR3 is TGTGCCAGCAGTGAAATAGCGGGGGCCGGGGAGCTGTTTTTT. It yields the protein CASSEIAGAGELFF. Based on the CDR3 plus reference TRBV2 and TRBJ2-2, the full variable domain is EPEVTQTPSHQVTQMGQEVILRCVPISNHLYFYWYRQILGQKVEFLVSFYNNEISEKSEIFDDQFSVERPDGSNFTLKIRSTKLEDSAMYFCASSEIAGAGELFFGEGSRLTVL.

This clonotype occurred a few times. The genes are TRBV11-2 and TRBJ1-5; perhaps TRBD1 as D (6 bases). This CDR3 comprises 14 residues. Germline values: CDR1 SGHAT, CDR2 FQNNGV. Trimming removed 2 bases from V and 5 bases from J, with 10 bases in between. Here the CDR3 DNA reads TGTGCCAGCAGCTTAAGGCCAGGGGATCAGCCCCAGCATTTT. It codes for CASSLRPGDQPQHF.

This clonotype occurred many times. CDR3 sequence: CASSLRDRVSDTQYF. The CDR3 coding sequence is TGTGCCAGCAGCCTCCGGGACAGGGTGTCAGATACGCAGTATTTT. This chain connects TRBV7-2 to TRBJ2-3; TRBD1 agrees at 9 bases. The CDR3 length is 15 residues. V gave up 5 bases and J gave up 4 bases; unmatched junction bases: 7. From germline, CDR1 is SGHTA and CDR2 FQGNSA.

The CDR3 sequence: CASSLGSVFSGNTIYF. Here the CDR3 DNA reads TGTGCCAGCAGCTTAGGGAGCGTCTTCTCTGGAAACACCATATATTTT. The chain employs TRBV7-4 and TRBJ1-3; no clear D. The V end was cut by 1 base, the J end by 0 bases, with 10 bases between. CDR1 SGHVT and CDR2 SQSDAQ come from the germline V gene. This CDR3 is 16 amino acids long.

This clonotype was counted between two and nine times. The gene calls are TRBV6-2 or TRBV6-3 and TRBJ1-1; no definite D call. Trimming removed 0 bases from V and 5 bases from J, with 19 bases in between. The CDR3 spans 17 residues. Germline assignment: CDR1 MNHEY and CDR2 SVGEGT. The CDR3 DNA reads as TGTGCCAGCAGTTACTCTAGCATAGTCTCCCTGGGGACTGAAGCTTTCTTT. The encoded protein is CASSYSSIVSLGTEAFF.

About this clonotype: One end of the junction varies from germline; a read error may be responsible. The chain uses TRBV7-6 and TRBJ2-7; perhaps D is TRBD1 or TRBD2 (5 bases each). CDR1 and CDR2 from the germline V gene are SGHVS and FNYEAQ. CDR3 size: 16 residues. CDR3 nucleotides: TGTACCAGCAGCTTAGCGCGTAGGGGCGAATTAAGTGAGCAGTACTTC. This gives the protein CTSSLARRGELSEQYF.

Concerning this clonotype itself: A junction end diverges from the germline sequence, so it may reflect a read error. In DNA form, the CDR3 reads TGTGCCAGCAGCTTAGGCCGACAACTAGTGGGACGGGACTTC. Protein: CASSLGRQLVGRDF. The V call is TRBV13, the J call TRBJ2-5; either TRBD1 or TRBD2 may supply D (5 bases each). CDR3 length: 14 residues. The germline CDR1 and CDR2 sequences are PRHDT and FYEKMQ (reference sequence).

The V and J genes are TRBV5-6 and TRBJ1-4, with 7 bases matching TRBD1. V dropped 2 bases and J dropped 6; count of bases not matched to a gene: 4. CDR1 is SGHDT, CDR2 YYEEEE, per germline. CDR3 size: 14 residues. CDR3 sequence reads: CASSFGTAHEKLFF. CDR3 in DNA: TGTGCCAGCAGCTTCGGGACAGCCCATGAAAAACTGTTTTTT.

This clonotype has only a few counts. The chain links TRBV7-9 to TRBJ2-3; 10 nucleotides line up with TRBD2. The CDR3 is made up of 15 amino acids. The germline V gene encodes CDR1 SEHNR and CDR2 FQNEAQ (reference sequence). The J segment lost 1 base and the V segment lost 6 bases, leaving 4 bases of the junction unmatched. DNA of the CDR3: TGTGCCAGCAGACCCGGGACTAGCGGCACAGATACGCAGTATTTT. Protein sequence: CASRPGTSGTDTQYF.

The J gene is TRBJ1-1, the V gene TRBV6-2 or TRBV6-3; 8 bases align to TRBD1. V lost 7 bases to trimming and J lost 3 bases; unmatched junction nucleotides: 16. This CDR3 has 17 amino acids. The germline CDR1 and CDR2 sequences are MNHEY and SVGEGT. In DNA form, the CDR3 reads TGTGCCAGCATAAGGGGTTGGACAGGGAGTAAAGACACTGAAGCTTTCTTT. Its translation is CASIRGWTGSKDTEAFF.

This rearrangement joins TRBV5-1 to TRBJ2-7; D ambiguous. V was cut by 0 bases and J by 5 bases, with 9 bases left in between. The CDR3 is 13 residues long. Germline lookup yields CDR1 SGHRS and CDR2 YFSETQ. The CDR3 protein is CASSLGVSHEQYF. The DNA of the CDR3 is TGCGCCAGCAGCTTGGGCGTATCCCACGAGCAGTACTTC.

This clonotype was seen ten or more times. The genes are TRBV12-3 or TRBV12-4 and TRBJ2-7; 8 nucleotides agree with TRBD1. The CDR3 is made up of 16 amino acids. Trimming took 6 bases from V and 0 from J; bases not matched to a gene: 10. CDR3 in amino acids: CASSLRGQVFSYEQYF. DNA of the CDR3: TGTGCCAGCAGCCTTCGGGGACAGGTTTTCTCCTACGAGCAGTACTTC.

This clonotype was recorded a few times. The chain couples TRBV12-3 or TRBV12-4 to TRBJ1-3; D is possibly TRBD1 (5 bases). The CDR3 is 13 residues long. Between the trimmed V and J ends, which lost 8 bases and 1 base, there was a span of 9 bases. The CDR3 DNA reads TGTGCCAGCCTAAGGGGATCTGGAAACACCATATATTTT. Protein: CASLRGSGNTIYF.

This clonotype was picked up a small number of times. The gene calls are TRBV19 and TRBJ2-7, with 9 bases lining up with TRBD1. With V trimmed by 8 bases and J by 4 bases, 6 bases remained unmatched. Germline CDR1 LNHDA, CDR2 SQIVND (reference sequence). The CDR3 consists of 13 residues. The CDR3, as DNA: TGTGCCAGTGCGCCGGGACAGGGTTACGAGCAGTACTTC. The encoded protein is CASAPGQGYEQYF.

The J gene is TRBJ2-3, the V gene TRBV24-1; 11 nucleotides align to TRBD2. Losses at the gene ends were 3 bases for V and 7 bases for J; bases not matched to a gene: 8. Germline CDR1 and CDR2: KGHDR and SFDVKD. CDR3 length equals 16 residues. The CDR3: CATSDGIAGGHNTQYF. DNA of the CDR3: TGTGCCACCAGTGATGGGATAGCGGGGGGGCATAATACGCAGTATTTT.

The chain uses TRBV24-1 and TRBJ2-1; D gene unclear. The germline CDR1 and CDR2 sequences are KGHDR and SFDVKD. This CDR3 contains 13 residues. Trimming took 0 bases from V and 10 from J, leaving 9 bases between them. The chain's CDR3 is CATSDLKGEEQFF. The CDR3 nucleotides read TGTGCCACCAGTGATTTGAAGGGCGAAGAGCAGTTCTTC.

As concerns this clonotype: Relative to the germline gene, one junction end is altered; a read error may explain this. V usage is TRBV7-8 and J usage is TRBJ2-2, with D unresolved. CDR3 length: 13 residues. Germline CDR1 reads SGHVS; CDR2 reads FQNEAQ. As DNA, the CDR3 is TGTGCCGGCAGCTTAGTGGGGACCGGGGAGCTGTTTTTT. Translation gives CAGSLVGTGELFF.

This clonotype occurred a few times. As DNA, the CDR3 is TGTGCCAGCAGTGAAGAAGGGCCCGACAGGGGGCTGAATGAGCAGTTCTTC. It yields the protein CASSEEGPDRGLNEQFF. The chain employs TRBV6-1 and TRBJ2-1; 10 bases align to TRBD1. The CDR3 runs to 17 residues. In germline, CDR1 is MNHNS, CDR2 SASEGT. V gave up 1 base and J gave up 7 bases; unmatched junction bases: 10.

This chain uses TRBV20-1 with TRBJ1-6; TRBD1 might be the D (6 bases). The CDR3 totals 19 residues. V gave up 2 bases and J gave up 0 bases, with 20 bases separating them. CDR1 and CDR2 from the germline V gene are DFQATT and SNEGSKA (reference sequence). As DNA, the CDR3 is TGCAGTGCTAGATGGTATACCGGGACACACACCTCCTATAATTCACCCCTCCACTTT. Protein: CSARWYTGTHTSYNSPLHF.